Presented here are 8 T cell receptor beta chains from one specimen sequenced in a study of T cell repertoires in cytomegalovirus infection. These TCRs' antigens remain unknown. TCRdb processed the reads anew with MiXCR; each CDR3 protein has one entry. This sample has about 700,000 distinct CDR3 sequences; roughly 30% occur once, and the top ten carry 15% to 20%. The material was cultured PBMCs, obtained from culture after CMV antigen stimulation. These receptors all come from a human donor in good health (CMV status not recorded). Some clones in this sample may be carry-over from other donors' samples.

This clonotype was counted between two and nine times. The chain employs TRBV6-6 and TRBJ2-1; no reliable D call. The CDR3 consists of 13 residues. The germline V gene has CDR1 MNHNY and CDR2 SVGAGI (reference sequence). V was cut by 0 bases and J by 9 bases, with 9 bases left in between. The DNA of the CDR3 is TGTGCCAGCAGTTACTCAGTCCCTAGTGAGCAGTTCTTC. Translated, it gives CASSYSVPSEQFF.

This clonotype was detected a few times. The CDR3 region has the DNA TGTGCCAGCAGCTTAGAGGGCGCGTACACTGAAGCTTTCTTT. Translated, it gives CASSLEGAYTEAFF. This chain connects TRBV7-6 to TRBJ1-1; unclear D gene. V gave up 1 base and J gave up 3 bases, with 9 bases separating them. Germline values: CDR1 SGHVS, CDR2 FNYEAQ. CDR3 size: 14 residues.

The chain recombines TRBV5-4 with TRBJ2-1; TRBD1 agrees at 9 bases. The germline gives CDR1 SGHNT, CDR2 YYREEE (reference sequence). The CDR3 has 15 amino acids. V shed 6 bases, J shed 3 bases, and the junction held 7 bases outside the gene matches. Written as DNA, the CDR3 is TGTGCCAGCAAAGGAGGGACAGGGTTCTACAATGAGCAGTTCTTC. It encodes CASKGGTGFYNEQFF.

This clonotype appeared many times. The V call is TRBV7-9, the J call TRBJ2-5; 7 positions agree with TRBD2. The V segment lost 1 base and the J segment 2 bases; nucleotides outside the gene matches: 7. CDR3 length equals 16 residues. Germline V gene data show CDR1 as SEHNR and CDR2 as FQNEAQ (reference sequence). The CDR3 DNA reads TGTGCCAGCAGCTTAGGCCGGGACTACGATCAAGAGACCCAGTACTTC. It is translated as CASSLGRDYDQETQYF. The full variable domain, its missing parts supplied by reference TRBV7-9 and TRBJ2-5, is DTGVSQNPRHKITKRGQNVTFRCDPISEHNRLYWYRQTLGQGPEFLTYFQNEAQLEKSRLLSDRFSAERPKGSFSTLEIQRTEQGDSAMYLCASSLGRDYDQETQYFGPGTRLLVL.

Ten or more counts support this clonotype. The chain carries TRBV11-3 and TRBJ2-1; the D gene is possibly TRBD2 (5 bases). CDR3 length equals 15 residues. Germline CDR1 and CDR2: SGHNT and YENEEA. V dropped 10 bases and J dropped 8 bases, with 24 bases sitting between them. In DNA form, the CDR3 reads TGTGCCAAGCGGCCCGGATTCTCCCGGCACCATGAGCAGTTCTTC. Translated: CAKRPGFSRHHEQFF.

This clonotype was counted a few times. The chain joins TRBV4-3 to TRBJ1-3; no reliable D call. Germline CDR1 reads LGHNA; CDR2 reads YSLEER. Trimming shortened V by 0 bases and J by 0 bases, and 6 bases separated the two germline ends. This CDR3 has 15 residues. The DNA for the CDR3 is TGCGCCAGCAGCCAAGACCCCGTCTCTGGAAACACCATATATTTT. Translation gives CASSQDPVSGNTIYF.

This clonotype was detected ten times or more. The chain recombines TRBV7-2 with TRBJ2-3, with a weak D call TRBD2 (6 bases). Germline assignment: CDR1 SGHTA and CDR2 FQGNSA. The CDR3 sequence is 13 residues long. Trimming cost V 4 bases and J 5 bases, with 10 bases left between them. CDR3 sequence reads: CASSSRGRDTQYF. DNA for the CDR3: TGTGCCAGCAGCTCCCGGGGGAGAGATACGCAGTATTTT.

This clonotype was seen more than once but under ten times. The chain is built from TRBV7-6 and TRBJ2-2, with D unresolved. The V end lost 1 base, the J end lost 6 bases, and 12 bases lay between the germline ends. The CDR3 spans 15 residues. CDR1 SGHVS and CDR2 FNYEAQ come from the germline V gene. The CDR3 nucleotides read TGTGCCAGCAGCTTAGATTCAGTATTAGCCGGGGAGCTGTTTTTT. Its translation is CASSLDSVLAGELFF.